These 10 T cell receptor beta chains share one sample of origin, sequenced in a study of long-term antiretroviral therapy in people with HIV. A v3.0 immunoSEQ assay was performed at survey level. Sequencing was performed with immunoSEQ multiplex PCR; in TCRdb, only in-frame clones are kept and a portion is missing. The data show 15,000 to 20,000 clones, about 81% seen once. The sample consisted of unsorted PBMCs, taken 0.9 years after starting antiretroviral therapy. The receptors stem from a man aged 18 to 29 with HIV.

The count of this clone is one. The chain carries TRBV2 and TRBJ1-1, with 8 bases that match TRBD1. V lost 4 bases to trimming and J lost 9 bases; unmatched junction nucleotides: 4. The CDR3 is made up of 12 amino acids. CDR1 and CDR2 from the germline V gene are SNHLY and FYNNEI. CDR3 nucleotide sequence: TGTGCCAGCAGTGCCAGACAGGGGAAAGCTTTCTTT. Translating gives CASSARQGKAFF.

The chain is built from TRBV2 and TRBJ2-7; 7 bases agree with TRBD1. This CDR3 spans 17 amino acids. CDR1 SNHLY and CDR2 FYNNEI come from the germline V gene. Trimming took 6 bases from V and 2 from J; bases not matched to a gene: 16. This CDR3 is CASSPQGPTLGTYEQYF. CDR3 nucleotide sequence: TGTGCCAGCAGCCCACAGGGGCCCACACTGGGAACCTACGAGCAGTACTTC.

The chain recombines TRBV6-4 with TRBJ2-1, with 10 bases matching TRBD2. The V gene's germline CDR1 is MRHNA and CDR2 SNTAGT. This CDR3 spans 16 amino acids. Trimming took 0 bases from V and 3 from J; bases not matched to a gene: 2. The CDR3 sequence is CASSDSTSGDYNEQFF. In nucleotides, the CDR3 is TGTGCCAGCAGTGACTCTACTAGCGGGGACTACAATGAGCAGTTCTTC.

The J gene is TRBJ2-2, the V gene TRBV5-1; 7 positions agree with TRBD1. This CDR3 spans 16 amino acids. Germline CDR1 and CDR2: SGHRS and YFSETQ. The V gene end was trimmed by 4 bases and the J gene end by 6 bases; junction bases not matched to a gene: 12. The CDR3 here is CASSETSGGYAGELFF. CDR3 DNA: TGCGCCAGCAGCGAAACCTCAGGGGGATACGCCGGGGAGCTGTTTTTT.

The CDR3 spells CASSAGTSGGETQYF. For the CDR3, the DNA is TGTGCCAGCAGCGCCGGGACTAGCGGGGGAGAGACCCAGTACTTC. The rearrangement joins TRBV6-4 to TRBJ2-5; 14 bases line up with TRBD2. Germline-derived CDR1 and CDR2 are MRHNA and SNTAGT. CDR3 length equals 15 residues. J lost 4 bases, V lost 6 bases, and 4 bases had no gene match.

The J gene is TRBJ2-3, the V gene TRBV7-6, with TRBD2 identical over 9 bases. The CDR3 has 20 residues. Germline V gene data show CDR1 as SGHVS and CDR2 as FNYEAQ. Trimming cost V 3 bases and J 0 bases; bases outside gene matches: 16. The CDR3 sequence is CASSFWQIAGDGASTDTQYF. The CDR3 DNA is TGTGCCAGCAGCTTCTGGCAAATAGCGGGGGACGGTGCTAGCACAGATACGCAGTATTTT. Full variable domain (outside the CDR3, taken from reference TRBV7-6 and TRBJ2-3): GAGVSQSPRYKVTKRGQDVALRCDPISGHVSLYWYRQALGQGPEFLTYFNYEAQQDKSGLPNDRFSAERPEGSISTLTIQRTEQRDSAMYRCASSFWQIAGDGASTDTQYFGPGTRLTVL.

The CDR3 protein is CASSETGNEQFF. In nucleotides, the CDR3 is TGTGCCAGCAGCGAAACGGGGAATGAGCAGTTCTTC. The chain is built from TRBV5-4 and TRBJ2-1, with D possibly being TRBD2 (5 bases). CDR3 size: 12 residues. V lost 4 bases to trimming and J lost 7 bases, with 9 bases between them. Germline CDR1 and CDR2: SGHNT and YYREEE (reference sequence). Together with reference TRBV5-4 and TRBJ2-1, the CDR3 gives the full variable domain: ETGVTQSPTHLIKTRGQQVTLRCSSQSGHNTVSWYQQALGQGPQFIFQYYREEENGRGNFPPRFSGLQFPNYSSELNVNALELDDSALYLCASSETGNEQFFGPGTRLTVL.

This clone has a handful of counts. CDR3 nucleotide sequence: TGTGCCAGCAGTGTAGCTGAGACAGGGGCTGACTATGGCTACACCTTC. Translation: CASSVAETGADYGYTF. The chain joins TRBV6-1 to TRBJ1-2; 8 positions match TRBD1. The CDR3 totals 16 residues. Trimming cost V 4 bases and J 3 bases; bases outside gene matches: 10. Germline V gene sequence: CDR1 MNHNS, CDR2 SASEGT.

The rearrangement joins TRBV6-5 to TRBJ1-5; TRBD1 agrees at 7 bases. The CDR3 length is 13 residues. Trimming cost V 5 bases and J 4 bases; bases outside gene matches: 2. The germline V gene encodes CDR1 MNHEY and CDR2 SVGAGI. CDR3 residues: CASSLQGNQPQHF. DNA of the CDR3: TGTGCCAGCAGTCTACAGGGGAATCAGCCCCAGCATTTT.

The CDR3 sequence is CASSLTDREGSNQPQHF. The CDR3, as DNA: TGTGCCAGCAGTTTAACGGACAGGGAGGGAAGCAATCAGCCCCAGCATTTT. The gene calls are TRBV27 and TRBJ1-5; TRBD1 aligns across 8 bases. With V trimmed by 2 bases and J by 1 base, 7 bases remained unmatched. The CDR3 covers 17 residues. Germline V CDR1 and CDR2: MNHEY, SMNVEV (reference sequence).